This is a list of T cell receptor beta chains from one sample in a study of blood T cell repertoires in COVID-19. Clones were read by immunoSEQ multiplex PCR, and TCRdb kept only the in-frame ones, dropping some. The sample records fewer than 450,000 clones, around 91% being singletons. The sequencing sample was made of peripheral blood. The receptors derive from a woman aged 18-29 years who had recovered from COVID-19. Each CDR3 is given with its conserved first and last residue. A D gene is named only where the DNA matches it firmly. For some rows the clone size is stated as once, few or many, or as a class when expanded; others skip it.

cdr3_nt cdr3_aa d_call v_call clone_size j_call
TGTGCCAGCAGTGCCCGACAGAGCAACACTGAAGCTTTCTTT CASSARQSNTEAFF . TRBV25-1 . TRBJ1-1
TGTGCCACCAGTGATTCGGCAGGGGAGAATTCACCCCTCCACTTT CATSDSAGENSPLHF . TRBV24-1 . TRBJ1-6
TGCGCCAGCAGCTTGGGCCACAGGGTGCCAGAGACCCAGTACTTC CASSLGHRVPETQYF . TRBV5-1 . TRBJ2-5
TGTGCCAGCAGCAGCGACAGGGGTGGTGAAGCTTTCTTT CASSSDRGGEAFF TRBD1 TRBV6-5 . TRBJ1-1
TGTGCCATCAGTGCGGGACTAGCGGAAGAGACCCAGTACTTC CAISAGLAEETQYF TRBD2 TRBV10-3 . TRBJ2-5
TGTGCCAGCTCCCTAGCGGCAAACACAGATACGCAGTATTTT CASSLAANTDTQYF TRBD2 TRBV25-1 . TRBJ2-3
TGCGCCAGCAGCGCCCGGGCGGGACGGGACAATGAGCAGTTCTTC CASSARAGRDNEQFF . TRBV4-1 . TRBJ2-1
TGTGCCAGTAGCAACCTGCGGGGCTATGGCTACACCTTC CASSNLRGYGYTF . TRBV19 few TRBJ1-2
TGCGCCAGCAGCTTCGGTCCCAGGGGGCTTGATGAAGCTTTCTTT CASSFGPRGLDEAFF TRBD1 TRBV5-1 . TRBJ1-1
TGTGCCACCAGTGATAGTCTACAGGTCTATGGCTACACCTTC CATSDSLQVYGYTF . TRBV24-1 . TRBJ1-2
TGCGCCAGCAGCCAAGGACAGGGATTGCACACTGAAGCTTTCTTT CASSQGQGLHTEAFF TRBD1 TRBV4-3 few TRBJ1-1
TGCGCCAGCAGCCAAGGACTAGCGACTAGCACAGATACGCAGTATTTT CASSQGLATSTDTQYF TRBD2 TRBV4-3 once TRBJ2-3
TGTGCCTGGAGTAAACAGAGCACAGATACGCAGTATTTT CAWSKQSTDTQYF . TRBV30 . TRBJ2-3
TGCGCCAGCAGCTCGAACCCCCCCCCGGGAGAGACCCAGTACTTC CASSSNPPPGETQYF . TRBV5-1 once TRBJ2-5
TGCAGCGTTGGGGGTTTCAGGGGGGCTTTAGATACGCAGTATTTT CSVGGFRGALDTQYF . TRBV29-1 . TRBJ2-3
TGTGCCAGTAGGGGGACTAGCGGATCCTACAATGAGCAGTTCTTC CASRGTSGSYNEQFF TRBD2 TRBV19 . TRBJ2-1
TGCGCCAGCAGCTTGGAATTAGCGGCAAATTTATACAATGAGCAGTTCTTC CASSLELAANLYNEQFF . TRBV5-1 . TRBJ2-1
TGCGCCAGCAGCTTGGTGCCTAGCGGGGGAGGGTACCAAGAGACCCAGTACTTC CASSLVPSGGGYQETQYF TRBD2 TRBV5-1 few TRBJ2-5
TGTGCCAGCAGCTTAGCGGCGACTAGCGGAAACATTCAGTACTTC CASSLAATSGNIQYF TRBD2 TRBV7-8 . TRBJ2-4
TGTGCCAGCACCAGTGTACGTTCCAGTGGCTACACCTTC CASTSVRSSGYTF . TRBV7-9 . TRBJ1-2
TGTGCCAGCAGCGTAGCCCCCGTGGGGGGGAACACTGAAGCTTTCTTT CASSVAPVGGNTEAFF . TRBV9 . TRBJ1-1
TGCAGCGTTGAATTGGCAGGACTTAATCAGCCCCAGCATTTT CSVELAGLNQPQHF . TRBV29-1 . TRBJ1-5
TGTGCCAGCTCACCCATCCAGGGTTTTGCTGGAAACACCATATATTTT CASSPIQGFAGNTIYF . TRBV18 once TRBJ1-3
TGCGCCAGCAGTGGGGGTTGGAGTAGCGGGAGACTCTTAGAGACCCAGTACTTC CASSGGWSSGRLLETQYF TRBD2 TRBV10-1 . TRBJ2-5
TGTGCCAGCAGGACGCTCGGGGGAGGGAACACTGAAGCTTTCTTT CASRTLGGGNTEAFF . TRBV2 . TRBJ1-1
TGCGCCACTCAGGAGGGCACTGAAGCTTTCTTT CATQEGTEAFF . TRBV10-2 . TRBJ1-1
TGTGCCAGCACTTATCGAAGATCCCAGGGGGTGGCCGGGGAGCTGTTTTTT CASTYRRSQGVAGELFF TRBD1 TRBV27 . TRBJ2-2
TGTGCCACCAGTGGCCCAGGGTACGATACGCAGTATTTT CATSGPGYDTQYF . TRBV24-1 . TRBJ2-3
TGTGCCAGCAGTGAGACAATTCACCAGCCCCAGCATTTT CASSETIHQPQHF . TRBV2 . TRBJ1-5
TGTGCCAGCAGCCATCGACAGAGCAACACTGAAGCTTTCTTT CASSHRQSNTEAFF . TRBV3-1/TRBV3-2 . TRBJ1-1
TGTGCCAGCAGTGTGACTAGCGGGAGTGGGGAGCTGTTTTTT CASSVTSGSGELFF TRBD2 TRBV25-1 . TRBJ2-2
TGTGCCAGCAGCCCCCGGAGGGGTAGCTATGGCTACACCTTC CASSPRRGSYGYTF . TRBV11-3 . TRBJ1-2
TGCGCCAGCAGCCAGGATACGACAGTAGATGGCTACACCTTC CASSQDTTVDGYTF . TRBV4-3 once TRBJ1-2